This TCR beta chain comes out of a study of OX40 agonist ivuxolimab in advanced cancers. Study information: Three patients, one with hepatocellular carcinoma and two with cutaneous melanoma, achieved partial responses.

CDR1 SEHNR and CDR2 FQNEAQ come from the germline V gene (reference sequence). This CDR3 has 13 amino acids. Trimming cost V 1 base and J 2 bases, with 5 bases left between them. Findings and limits, study-wide: Dose levels from 0.1 to 3.0 mg/kg saw CD4+ and CD8+ blood T cells expand clonally by week 6.

Points on this clone: The target antigen is unknown.

TCRdb's copy holds only in-frame clones and misses some; the assay was immunoSEQ multiplex PCR. The sample consists of about 32,000 clones, roughly 81% of them appearing once. The rearrangement links TRBV7-9 to TRBJ2-5, with D unresolved. Sequencing was performed on CD4+ or CD8+ T cells sorted from blood, taken in a trial of the OX40 agonist ivuxolimab. The sequence was obtained from an adult with an advanced solid tumor such as melanoma, head and neck, liver or kidney cancer. CDR3 DNA: TGTGCCAGCAGCTTAGTCAGACAAGAGACCCAGTACTTC. Amino acid sequence: CASSLVRQETQYF.